These 20 T cell receptor beta chains were sequenced from one sample in a study of identical twins. MiXCR, run by TCRdb on the 5' RACE reads, gives a single entry per CDR3 protein. The sample holds hundreds of thousands of distinct CDR3 sequences, around 7.4% seen once. The same sample was also studied in work on yellow fever vaccine responses in identical twins.

Input material: PBMCs. These receptors were collected from a woman between 18 and 29 years old in good health.

The genes are TRBV7-8 and TRBJ2-5, with 9 nucleotides matching TRBD2. The CDR3 is 15 residues long. J was trimmed by 1 base and V by 1 base; bases with no gene match: 1. The germline gives CDR1 SGHVS, CDR2 FQNEAQ. The chain's CDR3 is CASSLELAGQETQYF. As DNA, the CDR3 is TGTGCCAGCAGCTTAGAACTAGCGGGCCAAGAGACCCAGTACTTC.

This clonotype was seen a handful of times. The chain carries TRBV18 and TRBJ1-4, with no clear D. Trimming left V 2 bases short and J 4 bases short, with 11 bases between. Per germline, CDR1 KGHSH and CDR2 LQKENI. The CDR3 covers 15 residues. In nucleotides, the CDR3 is TGTGCCAGCTCACCAAGGAAGGGAGATAATGAAAAACTGTTTTTT. It encodes CASSPRKGDNEKLFF.

This clonotype was found a few times. The chain uses TRBV28 and TRBJ2-3, with D possibly TRBD1 on 6 matching bases. V shed 3 bases and J shed 1 base, with 11 bases lying between them. Germline V gives CDR1 MDHEN, CDR2 SYDVKM. CDR3 size: 15 residues. CDR3 in amino acids: CASSLDSQGTDTQYF. DNA for the CDR3: TGTGCCAGCAGTTTGGACAGTCAGGGCACAGATACGCAGTATTTT.

This clonotype was observed a few times. The V gene is TRBV24-1, the J gene TRBJ2-2; 7 bases are a match to TRBD1. CDR3 length: 12 amino acids. From germline, CDR1 is KGHDR and CDR2 SFDVKD. After removal of 9 bases from V and 6 bases from J, the junction contained 3 bases not matched to a gene. The CDR3 here is CATRQGAGELFF. The CDR3 coding sequence is TGTGCCACCCGACAGGGTGCCGGGGAGCTGTTTTTT.

The genes are TRBV12-3 or TRBV12-4 and TRBJ1-4; 7 bases are a match to TRBD1. V shed 3 bases and J 7 bases; nucleotides not matched to a gene: 11. The CDR3 covers 16 residues. The CDR3 nucleotides are TGTGCCAGCAGTTTTATGTGGGGACAGCGAATTGAAAAACTGTTTTTT. This sequence encodes CASSFMWGQRIEKLFF.

This clonotype was counted at least ten times. The J gene is TRBJ1-2, the V gene TRBV12-3 or TRBV12-4; tentative D call: TRBD1 (6 bases). This CDR3 has 12 residues. Trimming took off 8 bases at V and 4 bases at J, with 11 bases between the two ends. The CDR3 loop is CASSDRRYGYTF. In nucleotides, the CDR3 is TGTGCCAGCTCAGACAGGCGCTATGGCTACACCTTC.

This clonotype came up a few times. The V call is TRBV6-5, the J call TRBJ2-2, with 8 bases that match TRBD2. Germline CDR1 MNHEY, CDR2 SVGAGI. Unmatched junction bases numbered 5, after V lost 2 bases and J lost 6 bases. The CDR3 consists of 15 residues. The CDR3 DNA is TGTGCCAGCAGTTACGTGCCGGGAGGGCCCGGGGAGCTGTTTTTT. It encodes CASSYVPGGPGELFF.

CDR3 nucleotides: TGTGCCAGCAGCTCCGGGGCCCCTGCTAGCGGGAGGCCTTGGCAGTTCTTC. Its protein product is CASSSGAPASGRPWQFF. The rearrangement uses TRBV7-3 and TRBJ2-1; TRBD2 aligns across 11 bases. V trimming: 4 bases; J trimming: 12 bases; junction bases outside the gene matches: 17. The CDR3 covers 17 residues. Germline V CDR1 and CDR2: SGHTA, FQGTGA.

The J gene is TRBJ1-1, the V gene TRBV19; 8 nucleotides line up with TRBD1. CDR1 is LNHDA, CDR2 SQIVND, per germline (reference sequence). J gave up 4 bases and V 6 bases, and 16 bases lay outside the gene matches. The CDR3 is 17 residues long. The CDR3 sequence is CASSPEGQGIRATEAFF. DNA of the CDR3: TGTGCCAGTAGCCCGGAAGGACAGGGTATAAGGGCCACTGAAGCTTTCTTT.

V gene TRBV5-8 combines with J gene TRBJ2-1; D might be TRBD1 (5 bases). This CDR3 is 17 amino acids long. CDR1 is SGHTS, CDR2 YDEGEE, per germline. V lost 0 bases to trimming and J lost 6 bases, with 19 bases between them. Here the CDR3 reads CASSLADSYVWSNEQFF. The CDR3 DNA sequence: TGTGCCAGCAGCTTGGCAGACAGTTATGTGTGGAGCAATGAGCAGTTCTTC.

This chain uses TRBV29-1 with TRBJ2-1; 8 nucleotides line up with TRBD1. From germline, CDR1 is SQVTM and CDR2 ANQGSEA. This CDR3 is 17 amino acids long. V dropped 4 bases and J dropped 2; count of bases not matched to a gene: 13. CDR3 loop: CSVVSGVQGATYNEQFF. CDR3 in DNA: TGCAGCGTTGTCTCGGGGGTGCAGGGGGCCACCTACAATGAGCAGTTCTTC.

This chain joins TRBV7-6 and TRBJ2-7; D is ambiguous. The CDR3 is 15 residues long. V dropped 5 bases and J dropped 5 bases, with 19 bases sitting between them. Per the germline V gene, CDR1 is SGHVS and CDR2 is FNYEAQ. The CDR3 coding sequence is TGTGCCAGCAGCCCAACTTCCTGGGGTAGCCACGAGCAGTACTTC. As protein: CASSPTSWGSHEQYF.

This clonotype has a count of ten or more. This rearrangement joins TRBV20-1 to TRBJ2-2, with D unclear. CDR1 and CDR2 from the germline V gene are DFQATT and SNEGSKA (reference sequence). The ends were cut back, 1 base at V and 3 bases at J, with 12 bases in the middle. This CDR3 is 15 amino acids long. CDR3 in DNA: TGCAGTGCTAGAGTTAGTGGTCGAGACACCGGGGAGCTGTTTTTT. Translating gives CSARVSGRDTGELFF.

The chain combines TRBV4-1 with TRBJ2-3; 13 bases fit TRBD2. Germline V gene lookup returns CDR1 MGHRA and CDR2 YSYEKL. The CDR3 contains 19 residues. With 0 bases clipped from V and 3 bases from J, the junction kept 9 bases outside the gene matches. In DNA, the CDR3 is TGCGCCAGCAGCCAAGACCCCTCACTAGCGGGGGGGCTTACAGATACGCAGTATTTT. This codes for CASSQDPSLAGGLTDTQYF.

The chain uses TRBV20-1 and TRBJ2-2; D may be TRBD2 (6 bases). The germline CDR1 and CDR2 sequences are DFQATT and SNEGSKA (reference sequence). CDR3 length: 17 amino acids. The germline V and J ends were trimmed by 0 bases and 5 bases, with 19 bases remaining between them. The CDR3 loop reads CSARDPIRMGRTGELFF. In nucleotides, the CDR3 is TGCAGTGCTAGAGATCCCATCCGGATGGGGAGGACCGGGGAGCTGTTTTTT.

This clonotype came up a few times. The V gene is TRBV29-1, the J gene TRBJ1-1; 10 nucleotides agree with TRBD1. V shed 6 bases and J 5 bases; nucleotides not matched to a gene: 3. This CDR3 is 12 amino acids long. Germline values: CDR1 SQVTM, CDR2 ANQGSEA. CDR3 loop: CSVGTGETEAFF. CDR3 coding DNA: TGCAGCGTGGGGACAGGGGAAACTGAAGCTTTCTTT. The variable domain in full, completed from reference TRBV29-1 and TRBJ1-1, reads SAVISQKPSRDICQRGTSLTIQCQVDSQVTMMFWYRQQPGQSLTLIATANQGSEATYESGFVIDKFPISRPNLTFSTLTVSNMSPEDSSIYLCSVGTGETEAFFGQGTRLTVV.

In this sample, this clonotype turned up a few times. The J gene is TRBJ2-2, the V gene TRBV7-7; D not resolved. Between the trimmed V and J ends, which lost 5 bases and 2 bases, there was a span of 12 bases. There are 15 residues in the CDR3. Per the germline V gene, CDR1 is SSHAT and CDR2 is FNYEAQ (reference sequence). The CDR3 reads CASSPSRINTGELFF. The CDR3, as DNA: TGTGCCAGCAGCCCGTCCAGGATCAACACCGGGGAGCTGTTTTTT.

The chain has TRBV28 and TRBJ1-1, with D possibly being TRBD1 (5 bases). Germline loops: CDR1 MDHEN, CDR2 SYDVKM. The CDR3 has 15 amino acids. Trimming shortened V by 3 bases and J by 4 bases, and 15 bases separated the two germline ends. This chain's CDR3 is CASSLGGAGGTEAFF. The CDR3 coding sequence is TGTGCCAGCAGTTTGGGCGGGGCGGGGGGCACTGAAGCTTTCTTT.

As for this clonotype: Its ends do not fully match the called genes, so a read error is possible. This chain links TRBV7-2 with TRBJ2-5, with TRBD2 identical over 9 bases. This CDR3 is built from 13 residues. Per the germline V gene, CDR1 is SGHTA and CDR2 is FQGNSA. The CDR3 region has the DNA TGTGCCAGCAGCACCAGGACTAGCGAGAGACCGTGGTTC. Encoded protein: CASSTRTSERPWF.

CDR3 amino acids: CASPKSSDSGELFF. The CDR3 nucleotides read TGTGCCAGCCCCAAGAGTAGCGATTCCGGGGAGCTGTTTTTT. This chain joins TRBV28 and TRBJ2-2, with a possible D match to TRBD2 (5 bases). This CDR3 region has 14 residues. V was pared by 8 bases and J by 6 bases, with 16 bases between. Germline CDR1 MDHEN, CDR2 SYDVKM.